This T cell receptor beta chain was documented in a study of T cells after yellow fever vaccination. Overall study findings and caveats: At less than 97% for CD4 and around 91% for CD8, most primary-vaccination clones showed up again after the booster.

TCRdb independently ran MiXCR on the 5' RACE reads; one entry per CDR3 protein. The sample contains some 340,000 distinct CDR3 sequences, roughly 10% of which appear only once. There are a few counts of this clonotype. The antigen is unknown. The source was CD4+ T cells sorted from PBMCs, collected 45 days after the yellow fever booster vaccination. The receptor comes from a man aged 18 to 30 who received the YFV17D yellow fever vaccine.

CDR3 sequence reads: CASSGTGLGSGNTIYF. CDR3 in DNA: TGTGCCAGCAGCGGCACAGGGTTAGGTAGTGGAAACACCATATATTTT. V and J are TRBV7-9 and TRBJ1-3; D perhaps matches TRBD1 (6 bases). V was trimmed by 5 bases and J by 3 bases, leaving 17 bases between them. Germline lookup yields CDR1 SEHNR and CDR2 FQNEAQ (reference sequence). This CDR3 comprises 16 residues.